The T cell receptor beta chain described here comes from a study of cytomegalovirus exposure and HLA in healthy donors. It was with 60 Vbeta and 13 Jbeta primers that the PCR ran. Sequencing was performed with immunoSEQ multiplex PCR; in TCRdb, only in-frame clones are kept and a portion is missing. The table lists approximately 150,000 clones, approximately 80% of them singletons. This TCR was recovered from a woman between 35 and 50 years old in good health and CMV-seropositive. The sequenced sample consisted of PBMCs.

CDR3 nucleotides: TGCGCCAGCAGCCAAGAACGGTTTCAGGGTCCCCCTCAGCGCCACGAGCAGTACTTC. Its translation: CASSQERFQGPPQRHEQYF. V and J are TRBV4-1 and TRBJ2-7, with D possibly TRBD1 on 5 matching bases. This CDR3 has 19 amino acids. Germline values: CDR1 MGHRA, CDR2 YSYEKL. The V gene lost 0 bases and the J gene lost 5 bases, with 26 bases spanning the gap.